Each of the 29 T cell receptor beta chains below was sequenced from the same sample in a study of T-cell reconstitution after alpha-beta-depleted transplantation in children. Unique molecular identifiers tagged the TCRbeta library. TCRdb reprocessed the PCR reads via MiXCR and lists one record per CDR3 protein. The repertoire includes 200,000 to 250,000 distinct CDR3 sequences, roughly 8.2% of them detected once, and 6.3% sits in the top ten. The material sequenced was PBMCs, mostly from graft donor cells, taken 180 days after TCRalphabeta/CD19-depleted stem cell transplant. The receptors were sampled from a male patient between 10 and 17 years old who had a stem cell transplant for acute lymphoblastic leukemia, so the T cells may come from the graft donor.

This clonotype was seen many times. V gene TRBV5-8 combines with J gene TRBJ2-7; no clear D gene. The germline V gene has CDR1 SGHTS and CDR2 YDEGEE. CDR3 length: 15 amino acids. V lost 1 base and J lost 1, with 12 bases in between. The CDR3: CASSLKLMFSYEQYF. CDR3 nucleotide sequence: TGTGCCAGCAGCTTGAAGCTGATGTTTTCCTACGAGCAGTACTTC.

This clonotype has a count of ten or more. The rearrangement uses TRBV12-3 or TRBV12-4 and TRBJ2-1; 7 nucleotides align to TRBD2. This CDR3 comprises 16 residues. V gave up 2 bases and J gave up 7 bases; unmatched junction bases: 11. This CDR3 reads CASSLPTSVGVNEQFF. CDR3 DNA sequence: TGTGCCAGCAGTTTACCTACTAGCGTGGGGGTAAATGAGCAGTTCTTC.

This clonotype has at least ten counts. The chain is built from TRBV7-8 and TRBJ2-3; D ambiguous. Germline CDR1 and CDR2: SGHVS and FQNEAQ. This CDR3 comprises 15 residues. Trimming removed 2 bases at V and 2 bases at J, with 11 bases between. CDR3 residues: CASSLTSASTDTQYF. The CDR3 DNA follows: TGTGCCAGCAGCTTAACCAGCGCCTCCACAGATACGCAGTATTTT.

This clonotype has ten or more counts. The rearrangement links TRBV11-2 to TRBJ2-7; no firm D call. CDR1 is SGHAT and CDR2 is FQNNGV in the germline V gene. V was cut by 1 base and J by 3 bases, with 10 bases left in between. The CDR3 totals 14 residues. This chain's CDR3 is CASSLGAPFYEQYF. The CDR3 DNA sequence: TGTGCCAGCAGCTTAGGGGCCCCCTTCTACGAGCAGTACTTC.

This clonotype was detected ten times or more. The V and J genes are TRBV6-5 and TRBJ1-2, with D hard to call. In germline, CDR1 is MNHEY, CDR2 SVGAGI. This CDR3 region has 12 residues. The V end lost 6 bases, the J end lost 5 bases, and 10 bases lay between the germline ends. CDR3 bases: TGTGCCAGCAGCCCGGAAGGATATGGCTACACCTTC. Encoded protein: CASSPEGYGYTF.

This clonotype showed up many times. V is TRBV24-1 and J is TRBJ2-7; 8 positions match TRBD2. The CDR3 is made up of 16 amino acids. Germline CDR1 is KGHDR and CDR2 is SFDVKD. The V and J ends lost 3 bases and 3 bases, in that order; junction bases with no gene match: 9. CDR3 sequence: CATSDRSGSRVYEQYF. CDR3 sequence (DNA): TGTGCCACCAGTGATAGAAGCGGGAGTAGGGTCTACGAGCAGTACTTC.

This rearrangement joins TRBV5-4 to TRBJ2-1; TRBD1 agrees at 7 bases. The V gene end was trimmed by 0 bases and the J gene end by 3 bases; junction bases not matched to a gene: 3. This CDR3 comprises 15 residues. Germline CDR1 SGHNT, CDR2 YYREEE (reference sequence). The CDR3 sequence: CASSLGDSHYNEQFF. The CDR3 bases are TGTGCCAGCAGCTTGGGGGACAGCCACTACAATGAGCAGTTCTTC. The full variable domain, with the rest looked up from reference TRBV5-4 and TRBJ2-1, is ETGVTQSPTHLIKTRGQQVTLRCSSQSGHNTVSWYQQALGQGPQFIFQYYREEENGRGNFPPRFSGLQFPNYSSELNVNALELDDSALYLCASSLGDSHYNEQFFGPGTRLTVL.

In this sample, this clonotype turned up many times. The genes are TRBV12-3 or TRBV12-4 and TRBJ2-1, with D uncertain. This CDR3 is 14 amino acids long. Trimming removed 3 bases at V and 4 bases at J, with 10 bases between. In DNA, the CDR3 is TGTGCCAGCAGTTTCCCCTTGATTTACAATGAGCAGTTCTTC. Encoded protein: CASSFPLIYNEQFF.

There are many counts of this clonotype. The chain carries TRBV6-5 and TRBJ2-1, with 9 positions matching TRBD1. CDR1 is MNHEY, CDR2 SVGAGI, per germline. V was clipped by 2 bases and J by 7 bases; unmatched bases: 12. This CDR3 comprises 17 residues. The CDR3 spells CASSYRGKGTGRNEQFF. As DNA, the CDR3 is TGTGCCAGCAGTTACCGGGGCAAAGGGACAGGGAGGAATGAGCAGTTCTTC.

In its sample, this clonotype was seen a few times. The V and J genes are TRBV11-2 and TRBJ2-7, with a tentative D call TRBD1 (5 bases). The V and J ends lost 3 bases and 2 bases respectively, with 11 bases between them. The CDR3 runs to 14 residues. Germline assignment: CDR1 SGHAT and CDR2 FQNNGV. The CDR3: CASSFRTTAYEQYF. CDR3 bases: TGTGCCAGCAGCTTCAGGACAACCGCCTACGAGCAGTACTTC.

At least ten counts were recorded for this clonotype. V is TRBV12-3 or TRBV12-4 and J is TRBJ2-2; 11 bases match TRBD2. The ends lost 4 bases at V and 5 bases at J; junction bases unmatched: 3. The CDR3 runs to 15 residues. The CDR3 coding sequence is TGTGCCAGCAGTTCTAGCGGGAGGAGGACCGGGGAGCTGTTTTTT. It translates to CASSSSGRRTGELFF.

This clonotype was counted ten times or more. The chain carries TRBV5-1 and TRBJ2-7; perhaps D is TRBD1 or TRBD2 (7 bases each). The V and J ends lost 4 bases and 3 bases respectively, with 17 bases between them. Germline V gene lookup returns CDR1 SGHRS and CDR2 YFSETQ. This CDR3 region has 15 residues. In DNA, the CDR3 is TGCGCCAGCAGCGCCGGGACAGCGGGATTCTACGAGCAGTACTTC. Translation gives CASSAGTAGFYEQYF. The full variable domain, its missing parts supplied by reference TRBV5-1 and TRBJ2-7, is KAGVTQTPRYLIKTRGQQVTLSCSPISGHRSVSWYQQTPGQGLQFLFEYFSETQRNKGNFPGRFSGRQFSNSRSEMNVSTLELGDSALYLCASSAGTAGFYEQYFGPGTRLTVT.

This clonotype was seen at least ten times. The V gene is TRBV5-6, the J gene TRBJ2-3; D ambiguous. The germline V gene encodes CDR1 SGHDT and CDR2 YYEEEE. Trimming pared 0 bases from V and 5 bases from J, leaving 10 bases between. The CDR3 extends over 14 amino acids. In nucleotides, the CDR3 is TGTGCCAGCAGCTTGGCCTTTCTCGGAGATACGCAGTATTTT. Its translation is CASSLAFLGDTQYF.

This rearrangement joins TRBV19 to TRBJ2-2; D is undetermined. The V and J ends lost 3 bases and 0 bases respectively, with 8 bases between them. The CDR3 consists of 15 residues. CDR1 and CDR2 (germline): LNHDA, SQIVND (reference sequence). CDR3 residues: CASSISISNTGELFF. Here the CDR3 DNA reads TGTGCCAGTAGTATTAGTATATCGAACACCGGGGAGCTGTTTTTT.

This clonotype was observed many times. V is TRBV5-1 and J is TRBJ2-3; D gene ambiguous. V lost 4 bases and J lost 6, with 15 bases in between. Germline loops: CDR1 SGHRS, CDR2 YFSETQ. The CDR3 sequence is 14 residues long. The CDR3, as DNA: TGCGCCAGCAGCAAAATTGGGTTGGGGGATACGCAGTATTTT. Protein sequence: CASSKIGLGDTQYF.

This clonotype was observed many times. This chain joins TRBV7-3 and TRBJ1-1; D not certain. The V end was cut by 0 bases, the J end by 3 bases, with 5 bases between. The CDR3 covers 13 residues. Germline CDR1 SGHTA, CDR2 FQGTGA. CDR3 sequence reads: CASSLTKDTEAFF. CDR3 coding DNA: TGTGCCAGCAGCTTAACTAAGGACACTGAAGCTTTCTTT.

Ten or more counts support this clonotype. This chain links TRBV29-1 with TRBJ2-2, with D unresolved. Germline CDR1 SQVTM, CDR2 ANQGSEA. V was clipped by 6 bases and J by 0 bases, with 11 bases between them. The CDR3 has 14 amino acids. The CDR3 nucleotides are TGCAGCGTCTCCAACACCGCGAACACCGGGGAGCTGTTTTTT. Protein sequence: CSVSNTANTGELFF.

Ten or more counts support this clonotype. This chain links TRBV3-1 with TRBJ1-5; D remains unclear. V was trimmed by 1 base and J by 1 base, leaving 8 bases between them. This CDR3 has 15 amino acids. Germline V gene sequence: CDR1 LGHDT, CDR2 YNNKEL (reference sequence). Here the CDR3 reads CASSQGRRSNQPQHF. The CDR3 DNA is TGTGCCAGCAGCCAAGGCAGACGCAGCAATCAGCCCCAGCATTTT. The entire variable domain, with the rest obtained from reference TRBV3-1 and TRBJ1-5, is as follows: DTAVSQTPKYLVTQMGNDKSIKCEQNLGHDTMYWYKQDSKKFLKIMFSYNNKELIINETVPNRFSPKSPDKAHLNLHINSLELGDSAVYFCASSQGRRSNQPQHFGDGTRLSIL.

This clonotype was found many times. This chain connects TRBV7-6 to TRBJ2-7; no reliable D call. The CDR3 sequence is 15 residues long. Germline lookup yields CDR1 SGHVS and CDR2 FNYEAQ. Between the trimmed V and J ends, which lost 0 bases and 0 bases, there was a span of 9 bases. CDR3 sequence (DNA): TGTGCCAGCAGCTTAGCGGCTTCCAGCTCCTACGAGCAGTACTTC. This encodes CASSLAASSSYEQYF.

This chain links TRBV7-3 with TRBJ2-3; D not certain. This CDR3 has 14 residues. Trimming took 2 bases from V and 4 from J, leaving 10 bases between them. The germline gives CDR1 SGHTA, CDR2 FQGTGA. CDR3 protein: CASSLGRPPDTQYF. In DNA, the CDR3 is TGTGCCAGCAGCTTAGGCCGTCCTCCAGATACGCAGTATTTT.

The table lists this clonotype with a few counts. CDR3: CASSSDRQVNTEAFF. The CDR3 DNA follows: TGTGCCAGCAGTTCCGATCGACAGGTGAACACTGAAGCTTTCTTT. This chain links TRBV27 with TRBJ1-1; D possibly corresponds to TRBD1 (6 bases). The V gene lost 4 bases and the J gene lost 0 bases, with 12 bases spanning the gap. The germline CDR1 and CDR2 sequences are MNHEY and SMNVEV (reference sequence). The CDR3 totals 15 residues.

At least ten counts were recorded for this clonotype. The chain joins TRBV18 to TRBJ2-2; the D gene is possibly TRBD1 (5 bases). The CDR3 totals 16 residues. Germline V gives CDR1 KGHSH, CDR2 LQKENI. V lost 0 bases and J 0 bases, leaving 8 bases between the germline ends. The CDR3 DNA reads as TGTGCCAGCTCACCACCGACAGCCACGAACACCGGGGAGCTGTTTTTT. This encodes CASSPPTATNTGELFF.

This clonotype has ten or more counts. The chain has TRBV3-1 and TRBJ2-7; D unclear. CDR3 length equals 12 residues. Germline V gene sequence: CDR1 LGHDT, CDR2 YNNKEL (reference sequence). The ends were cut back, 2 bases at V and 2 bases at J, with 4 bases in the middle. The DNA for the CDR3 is TGTGCCAGCAGCCAAACGGCCTACGAGCAGTACTTC. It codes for CASSQTAYEQYF.

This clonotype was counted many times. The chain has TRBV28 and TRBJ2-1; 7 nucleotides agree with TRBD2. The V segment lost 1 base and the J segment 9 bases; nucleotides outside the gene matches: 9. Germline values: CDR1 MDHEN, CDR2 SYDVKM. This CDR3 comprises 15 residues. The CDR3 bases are TGTGCCAGCAGTTTATATGGCGGGAGTGGAGGTGAGCAGTTCTTC. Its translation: CASSLYGGSGGEQFF. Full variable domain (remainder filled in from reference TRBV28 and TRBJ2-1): DVKVTQSSRYLVKRTGEKVFLECVQDMDHENMFWYRQDPGLGLRLIYFSYDVKMKEKGDIPEGYSVSREKKERFSLILESASTNQTSMYLCASSLYGGSGGEQFFGPGTRLTVL.

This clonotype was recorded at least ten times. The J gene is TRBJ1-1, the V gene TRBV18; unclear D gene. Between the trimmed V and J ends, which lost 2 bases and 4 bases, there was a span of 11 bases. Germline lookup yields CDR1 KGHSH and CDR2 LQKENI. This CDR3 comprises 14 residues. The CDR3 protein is CASSPAGLSTEAFF. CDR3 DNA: TGTGCCAGCTCACCAGCTGGCCTCTCCACTGAAGCTTTCTTT.

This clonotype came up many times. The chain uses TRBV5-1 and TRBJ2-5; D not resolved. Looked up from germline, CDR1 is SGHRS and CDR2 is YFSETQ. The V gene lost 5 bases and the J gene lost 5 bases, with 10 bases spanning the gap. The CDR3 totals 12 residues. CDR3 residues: CASSPLSETQYF. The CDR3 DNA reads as TGCGCCAGCAGTCCCCTGAGCGAGACCCAGTACTTC. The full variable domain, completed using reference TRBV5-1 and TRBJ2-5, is KAGVTQTPRYLIKTRGQQVTLSCSPISGHRSVSWYQQTPGQGLQFLFEYFSETQRNKGNFPGRFSGRQFSNSRSEMNVSTLELGDSALYLCASSPLSETQYFGPGTRLLVL.

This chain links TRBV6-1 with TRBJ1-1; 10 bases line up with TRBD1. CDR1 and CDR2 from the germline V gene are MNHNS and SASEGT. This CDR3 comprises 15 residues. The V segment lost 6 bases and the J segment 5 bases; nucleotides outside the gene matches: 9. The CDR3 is CASSEPGQGTTEAFF. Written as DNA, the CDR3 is TGTGCCAGCAGCGAACCGGGACAGGGGACGACTGAAGCTTTCTTT.

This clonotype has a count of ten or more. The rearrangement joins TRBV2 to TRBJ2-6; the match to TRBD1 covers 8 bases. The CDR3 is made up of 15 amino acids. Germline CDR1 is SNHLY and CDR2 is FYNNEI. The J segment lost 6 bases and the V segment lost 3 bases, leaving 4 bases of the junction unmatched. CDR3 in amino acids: CASSDQGAAANVLTF. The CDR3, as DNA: TGTGCCAGCAGTGACCAGGGGGCGGCGGCCAACGTCCTGACTTTC.

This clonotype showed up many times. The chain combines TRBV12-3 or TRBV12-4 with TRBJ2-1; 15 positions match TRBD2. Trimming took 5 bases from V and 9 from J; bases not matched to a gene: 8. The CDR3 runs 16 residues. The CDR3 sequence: CASSPLGLAGGSEQFF. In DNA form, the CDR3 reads TGTGCCAGCAGTCCCCTAGGACTAGCGGGAGGGAGTGAGCAGTTCTTC.